Presented here are 26 T cell receptor beta chains from one specimen sequenced in a study of post-analysis software for immune sequencing data. Study outcomes and limitations: Included in a set of a few TRBV segments more frequent in patients than controls were TRBV5-6, TRBV5-1 and TRBV20-1.

Their cognate antigens are unknown. Researchers reported that TCR beta cDNA libraries carried unique molecular identifiers. One entry per CDR3 protein results from TCRdb running MiXCR on the PCR reads. The table includes approximately 770,000 distinct CDR3 sequences, around 46% detected once. The sample comprised blood. These receptors originate from a girl between 10 and 17 years old with multiple sclerosis.

The chain links TRBV15 to TRBJ2-1; 7 bases line up with TRBD1. The CDR3 sequence is 15 residues long. Germline CDR1 is LNHNV and CDR2 is YYDKDF (reference sequence). J lost 6 bases, V lost 5 bases, and 10 bases had no gene match. Here the CDR3 DNA reads TGTGCCACCAGCGTAGGGGGACAGCGTCCCAATGAGCAGTTCTTC. Encoded protein: CATSVGGQRPNEQFF.

The rearrangement links TRBV4-1 to TRBJ2-3, with TRBD2 as a possible D gene (5 bases). V lost 1 base and J 7 bases, leaving 15 bases between the germline ends. The CDR3 sequence is 15 residues long. Per the germline V gene, CDR1 is MGHRA and CDR2 is YSYEKL. The CDR3 DNA reads as TGCGCCAGCAGCCAAGGGGGAGACCCTTTCTATACGCAGTATTTT. This encodes CASSQGGDPFYTQYF.

The CDR3 DNA sequence: TGTGCCGCTAGCGGGAGTTCCTACGAGCAGTACTTC. Encoded protein: CAASGSSYEQYF. The rearrangement links TRBV28 to TRBJ2-7, with 10 positions matching TRBD2. This CDR3 is 12 amino acids long. From germline, CDR1 is MDHEN and CDR2 SYDVKM. Trimming cost V 11 bases and J 1 base; bases outside gene matches: 2.

The rearrangement joins TRBV11-2 to TRBJ1-5, with D possibly matching TRBD1 (6 bases). Trimming removed 6 bases from V and 6 bases from J, with 9 bases in between. This CDR3 is 12 amino acids long. Per the germline V gene, CDR1 is SGHAT and CDR2 is FQNNGV. CDR3 sequence reads: CASRQGSQPQHF. The CDR3 nucleotides are TGTGCCAGCAGACAGGGCTCTCAGCCCCAGCATTTT.

The count of this clonotype is one. The chain has TRBV9 and TRBJ2-7; D remains ambiguous. Near its end, the DNA agrees better with TRBJ2-5, so the J call may be wrong. Germline CDR1 reads SGDLS; CDR2 reads YYNGEE. The CDR3 has 13 amino acids. The CDR3 sequence: CASSVGPKETQYF. The CDR3 DNA is TGTGCCAGCAGCGTAGGCCCTAAGGAGACCCAGTACTTC.

The V gene is TRBV7-3, the J gene TRBJ2-1; D unclear. CDR1 and CDR2 (germline): SGHTA, FQGTGA. Trimming cost V 1 base and J 2 bases, with 12 bases left between them. The CDR3 consists of 16 residues. The CDR3 is CASSLRGTSPYNEQFF. The CDR3 nucleotides are TGTGCCAGCAGCTTAAGGGGTACGAGCCCCTACAATGAGCAGTTCTTC. Filled out from reference TRBV7-3 and TRBJ2-1, the complete variable domain reads GAGVSQTPSNKVTEKGKYVELRCDPISGHTALYWYRQSLGQGPEFLIYFQGTGAADDSGLPNDRFFAVRPEGSVSTLKIQRTERGDSAVYLCASSLRGTSPYNEQFFGPGTRLTVL.

The sample holds one count of this clonotype. The V call is TRBV20-1, the J call TRBJ2-1; weak D call: TRBD2 (5 bases). V was pared by 6 bases and J by 8 bases, with 23 bases between. This CDR3 contains 15 residues. The germline CDR1 and CDR2 sequences are DFQATT and SNEGSKA (reference sequence). CDR3 sequence reads: CSARDPWGEGHEQFF. As DNA, the CDR3 is TGCAGTGCCCGAGACCCCTGGGGAGAAGGGCATGAGCAGTTCTTC.

This clonotype was counted between two and nine times. The CDR3 nucleotides are TGTGCCACCAGCAGAGAGAGACATTCCCACGAGCAGTACTTC. This sequence encodes CATSRERHSHEQYF. The chain couples TRBV15 to TRBJ2-7, with D unclear. CDR1 is LNHNV and CDR2 is YYDKDF in the germline V gene (reference sequence). V lost 0 bases and J lost 5, with 11 bases in between. The length of the CDR3 is 14 residues.

V is TRBV7-3 and J is TRBJ2-7; D may be TRBD2 (5 bases). Trimming stripped 3 bases from V and 7 bases from J, with 13 bases between. The CDR3 has 13 amino acids. Germline V gene lookup returns CDR1 SGHTA and CDR2 FQGTGA. This chain's CDR3 is CASSFRTGEEQYF. The DNA for the CDR3 is TGTGCCAGCAGCTTCCGGACTGGGGAGGAGCAGTACTTC. The whole variable domain, remainder taken from reference TRBV7-3 and TRBJ2-7, is GAGVSQTPSNKVTEKGKYVELRCDPISGHTALYWYRQSLGQGPEFLIYFQGTGAADDSGLPNDRFFAVRPEGSVSTLKIQRTERGDSAVYLCASSFRTGEEQYFGPGTRLTVT.

This clonotype was found many times. V gene TRBV5-1 combines with J gene TRBJ2-7; 10 bases fit TRBD2. The CDR3 covers 14 residues. The ends lost 0 bases at V and 7 bases at J; junction bases unmatched: 4. Germline-derived CDR1 and CDR2 are SGHRS and YFSETQ. The CDR3 here is CASSLGLAGVEQYF. DNA for the CDR3: TGCGCCAGCAGCTTGGGGCTAGCGGGAGTGGAGCAGTACTTC.

This clonotype was picked up one time. The chain employs TRBV7-2 and TRBJ1-1; D not certain. Trimming removed 6 bases from V and 4 bases from J, with 9 bases in between. The CDR3 loop spans 12 amino acids. Per the germline V gene, CDR1 is SGHTA and CDR2 is FQGNSA. CDR3 amino acids: CASRSRGTEAFF. The CDR3 DNA reads as TGTGCCAGCAGGTCGCGAGGCACTGAAGCTTTCTTT.

This clonotype was observed a handful of times. The V call is TRBV20-1, the J call TRBJ1-2; D is undetermined. CDR3 length: 15 amino acids. Germline-derived CDR1 and CDR2 are DFQATT and SNEGSKA (reference sequence). V lost 3 bases and J 3 bases, leaving 17 bases between the germline ends. As DNA, the CDR3 is TGCAGTGCTAGCTACCCGGACCAAGGAGACTATGGCTACACCTTC. This encodes CSASYPDQGDYGYTF.

The chain carries TRBV28 and TRBJ2-4; D gene ambiguous. The DNA matches TRBJ2-7 better at its end, which makes the J call doubtful. The germline CDR1 and CDR2 sequences are MDHEN and SYDVKM. The CDR3 contains 13 residues. CDR3 amino acids: CASEGGVSYEQYF. For the CDR3, the DNA is TGTGCCAGCGAAGGTGGCGTAAGCTACGAGCAGTACTTC.

The V and J genes are TRBV7-9 and TRBJ2-7; the D gene is possibly TRBD1 (5 bases). The CDR3 runs to 15 residues. From germline, CDR1 is SEHNR and CDR2 FQNEAQ (reference sequence). With 0 bases removed from V and 5 bases from J, the gap between germline ends came to 14 bases. The CDR3: CASSLARQGYHEQYF. The CDR3 DNA is TGTGCCAGCAGCTTAGCTCGGCAGGGTTACCACGAGCAGTACTTC.

This clonotype occurred a few times. The rearrangement joins TRBV7-9 to TRBJ2-1, with a weak D call TRBD1 (6 bases). The V end was cut by 1 base, the J end by 4 bases, with 11 bases between. The V gene's germline CDR1 is SEHNR and CDR2 FQNEAQ (reference sequence). The CDR3 has 15 amino acids. The CDR3: CASSLDGQIYNEQFF. As DNA, the CDR3 is TGTGCCAGCAGCTTAGACGGACAGATATACAATGAGCAGTTCTTC.

The V gene is TRBV24-1, the J gene TRBJ2-1; TRBD2 matches 12 bases. The CDR3 has 19 amino acids. Germline CDR1 and CDR2: KGHDR and SFDVKD. V dropped 2 bases and J dropped 5; count of bases not matched to a gene: 12. The CDR3, as DNA: TGTGCCACCAGTGATTGGCCCCCTCCTAGCGGGAGGGTTGACAATGAGCAGTTCTTC. This sequence encodes CATSDWPPPSGRVDNEQFF.

This clonotype has a single count. The chain has TRBV9 and TRBJ2-1, with TRBD2 matching 9 bases. The CDR3 is 17 residues long. The trim removed 3 bases at V and 4 bases at J, leaving 11 bases unmatched. Germline CDR1 and CDR2: SGDLS and YYNGEE. In DNA form, the CDR3 reads TGTGCCAGCAGCGAGGGGGCGAGCGGGAGGCCATACAATGAGCAGTTCTTC. This translates into CASSEGASGRPYNEQFF. The full variable domain, rest sourced from reference TRBV9 and TRBJ2-1, is DSGVTQTPKHLITATGQRVTLRCSPRSGDLSVYWYQQSLDQGLQFLIQYYNGEERAKGNILERFSAQQFPDLHSELNLSSLELGDSALYFCASSEGASGRPYNEQFFGPGTRLTVL.

There are many counts of this clonotype. V is TRBV29-1 and J is TRBJ1-1, with D hard to call. CDR1 and CDR2 from the germline V gene are SQVTM and ANQGSEA. Trimming removed 6 bases at V and 5 bases at J, with 13 bases between. The CDR3 runs 12 residues. CDR3 sequence: CSVRGRGTEAFF. CDR3 sequence (DNA): TGCAGCGTGCGGGGTCGAGGGACTGAAGCTTTCTTT. Drawing the rest from reference TRBV29-1 and TRBJ1-1, the complete variable domain is SAVISQKPSRDICQRGTSLTIQCQVDSQVTMMFWYRQQPGQSLTLIATANQGSEATYESGFVIDKFPISRPNLTFSTLTVSNMSPEDSSIYLCSVRGRGTEAFFGQGTRLTVV.

The chain links TRBV29-1 to TRBJ2-3; tentative D call: TRBD1 (6 bases). With 3 bases removed from V and 6 bases from J, the gap between germline ends came to 16 bases. Germline CDR1 is SQVTM and CDR2 is ANQGSEA. CDR3 length equals 14 residues. The CDR3 bases are TGCAGCGTTGAGGGCACAGGGTTGTCGGATACGCAGTATTTT. It is translated as CSVEGTGLSDTQYF.

The rearrangement joins TRBV20-1 to TRBJ2-5; 8 bases are a match to TRBD2. The V gene's germline CDR1 is DFQATT and CDR2 SNEGSKA (reference sequence). The length of the CDR3 is 15 residues. CDR3 DNA sequence: TGCAGCGCGAGCAGCGGGAGAGTCCCCCAAGAGACCCAGTACTTC. It encodes CSASSGRVPQETQYF.

The V and J genes are TRBV30 and TRBJ1-1; no clear D. Germline CDR1 and CDR2: GTSNPN and SVGIG (reference sequence). V dropped 2 bases and J dropped 5 bases, with 12 bases sitting between them. The CDR3 runs to 13 residues. In DNA form, the CDR3 reads TGTGCCTGGAGTCGAGTGCGGGCAACTGAAGCTTTCTTT. It specifies CAWSRVRATEAFF.

The CDR3 loop reads CASSQDGRAYNEQFF. CDR3 nucleotides: TGTGCCAGCAGCCAAGACGGCAGGGCGTACAATGAGCAGTTCTTC. V is TRBV3-1 and J is TRBJ2-1, with D possibly matching TRBD1 (5 bases). Deletions cut 0 bases from V and 4 bases from J, with 10 bases between. From germline, CDR1 is LGHDT and CDR2 YNNKEL (reference sequence). CDR3 size: 15 residues.

The chain employs TRBV7-9 and TRBJ2-7; D ambiguous. Per germline, CDR1 SEHNR and CDR2 FQNEAQ (reference sequence). This CDR3 has 13 amino acids. With 4 bases removed from V and 1 base from J, the gap between germline ends came to 8 bases. CDR3 nucleotides: TGTGCCAGCAGCTCGGCACCATCCTACGAGCAGTACTTC. Protein product: CASSSAPSYEQYF. The full variable domain, in which reference TRBV7-9 and TRBJ2-7 provide the parts outside the CDR3, is DTGVSQNPRHKITKRGQNVTFRCDPISEHNRLYWYRQTLGQGPEFLTYFQNEAQLEKSRLLSDRFSAERPKGSFSTLEIQRTEQGDSAMYLCASSSAPSYEQYFGPGTRLTVT.

The chain joins TRBV20-1 to TRBJ2-4; 8 nucleotides align to TRBD2. CDR3 size: 13 residues. CDR1 DFQATT and CDR2 SNEGSKA come from the germline V gene (reference sequence). The V gene end was trimmed by 3 bases and the J gene end by 13 bases; junction bases not matched to a gene: 11. In DNA, the CDR3 is TGCAGTGCTAGTCCTAGCGGGTGTAGGGAGCAGTACTTC. Translating gives CSASPSGCREQYF.

The chain couples TRBV7-9 to TRBJ2-3, with D hard to call. The CDR3 contains 13 residues. CDR1 SEHNR and CDR2 FQNEAQ come from the germline V gene (reference sequence). The ends were cut back, 5 bases at V and 8 bases at J, with 14 bases in the middle. The CDR3: CASSLDGSRTQYF. The DNA for the CDR3 is TGTGCCAGCAGCCTAGACGGCTCCCGTACGCAGTATTTT.

The chain couples TRBV12-3 or TRBV12-4 to TRBJ2-3, with 8 bases lining up with TRBD2. V dropped 5 bases and J dropped 0; count of bases not matched to a gene: 7. There are 16 residues in the CDR3. CDR3 amino acids: CASSGSGTDSTDTQYF. The CDR3 region has the DNA TGTGCCAGCAGTGGTAGCGGGACGGACAGCACAGATACGCAGTATTTT.